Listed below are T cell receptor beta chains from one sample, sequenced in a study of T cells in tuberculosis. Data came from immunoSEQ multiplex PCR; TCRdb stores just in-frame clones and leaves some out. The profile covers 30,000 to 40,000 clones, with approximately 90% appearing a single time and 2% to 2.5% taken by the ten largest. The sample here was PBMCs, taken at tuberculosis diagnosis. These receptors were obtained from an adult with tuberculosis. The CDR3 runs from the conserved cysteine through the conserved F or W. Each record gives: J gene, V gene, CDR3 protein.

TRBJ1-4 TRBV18 CASSSPGQGEKLFF
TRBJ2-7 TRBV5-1 CASSPGGDYEQYF
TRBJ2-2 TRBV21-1 CASSSKRNRDRSITGELFF
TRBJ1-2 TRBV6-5 CASSYVWGHGYTF
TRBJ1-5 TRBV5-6 CASSLGGGNQPQHF
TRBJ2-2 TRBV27 CASSRLAGMNTGELFF
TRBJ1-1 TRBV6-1 CASNEATGGNTEAFF
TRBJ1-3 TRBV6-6 CASSPGGAGNTIYF
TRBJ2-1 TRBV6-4 CASSESGGEYNEQFF
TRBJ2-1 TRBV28 CASGQGFYNEQFF
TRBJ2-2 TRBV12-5 CASGLGTSGLFF
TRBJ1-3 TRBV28 CASSTTGGGNTIYF
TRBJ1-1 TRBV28 CASSTAPMNTEAFF
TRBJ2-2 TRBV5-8 CASSLLEGVGVGELFF
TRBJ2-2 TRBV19 CASSIGGRNTGELFF
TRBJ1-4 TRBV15 CATSHRGVEKLFF
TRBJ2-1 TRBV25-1 CASSELTGVVYNEQFF
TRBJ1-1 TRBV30 CAWSVPGNTEAFF
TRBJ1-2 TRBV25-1 CASSDRTGGGYGYTF
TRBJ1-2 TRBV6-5 CASSSYPPSQGYGYTF
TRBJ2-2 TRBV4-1 CASSPILGGLDRRAGELFF
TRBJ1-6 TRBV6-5 CASSFGTGRYNSPLHF
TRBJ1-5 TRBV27 CASSLSQGASNQPQHF
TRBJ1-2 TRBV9 CASSVDGQGAMPHGYTF
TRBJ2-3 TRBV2 CASASTDTQYF
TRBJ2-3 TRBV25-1 CATQGALEGPDTQYF
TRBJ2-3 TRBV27 CASSLSGGAPDTQYF
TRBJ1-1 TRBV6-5 CASSYSGAPTEAFF
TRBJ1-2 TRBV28 CASSNGREGTF
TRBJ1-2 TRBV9 CASRDLQGARDGYTF
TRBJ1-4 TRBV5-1 CASSPGSMREKLFF
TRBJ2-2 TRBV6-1 CASNRQGNTGELFF
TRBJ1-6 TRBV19 CASSIDQAGSSPLHF
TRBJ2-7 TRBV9 CASSVGGLAGSREQYF
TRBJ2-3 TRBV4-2 CASSQDSRASGGEATYTQYF
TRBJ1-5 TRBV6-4 CASIKPETAGTGGGQPQHF
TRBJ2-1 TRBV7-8 CASSIRTSGGGNEQFF
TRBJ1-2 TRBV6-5 CASSVRQVAWGYTF
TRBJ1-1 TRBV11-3 CASSPGQNTEAFF
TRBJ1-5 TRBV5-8 CASSFGPGRNQPQHF
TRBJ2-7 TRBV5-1 CASSPQGPVSYEQYF
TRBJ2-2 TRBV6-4 CASRAGGGAAGELFF
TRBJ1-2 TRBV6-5 CASSSARRQDAYGYTF
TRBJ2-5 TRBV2 CASLGEETQYF
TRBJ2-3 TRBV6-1 CASTGLAGGTDTQYF
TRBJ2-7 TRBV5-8 CASSFQWASGGLVEQYF
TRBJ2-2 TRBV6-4 CASSLGTFQGGELFF
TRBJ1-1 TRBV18 CASSPPGGEAEAFF
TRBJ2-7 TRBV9 CASSAGTGPTYEQYF
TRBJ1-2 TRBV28 CASGGNPGYTF
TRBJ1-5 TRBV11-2 CASSLGLRGSGQPQHF
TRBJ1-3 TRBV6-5 CASSYGELSGNTIYF
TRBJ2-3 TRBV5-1 CASSEASGGKDTQYF
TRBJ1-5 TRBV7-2 CASTPDRGPQPQHF
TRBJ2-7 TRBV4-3 CASSQGPFIGGTYLSYEQYF
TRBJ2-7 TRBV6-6 CASSDSPGTGNYEQYF
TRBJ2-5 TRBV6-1 CASSEGTSGGRGETQYF
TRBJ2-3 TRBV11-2 CASSLEQYVTDTQYF
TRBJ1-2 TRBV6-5 CASSSPTGYTF
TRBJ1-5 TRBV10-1 CASSRRPHRGHQPQHF